This T cell receptor (beta chain) derives from a study of T-cell memory formation after mild COVID-19. Losses at the gene ends were 2 bases for V and 3 bases for J; bases not matched to a gene: 5. Germline CDR1 and CDR2: SGHRS and YFSETQ. This CDR3 region has 15 residues. MiXCR was run by TCRdb on the 5' RACE reads, yielding one entry per CDR3 protein. The data contain 200,000 or so distinct CDR3 sequences, more than 8% of them singletons. This clonotype was detected many times. The rearrangement links TRBV5-1 to TRBJ2-7; 10 bases map to TRBD2. The specimen was PBMCs or a T cell subset sorted from them (not recorded which). This receptor was taken from a man aged 18 to 29 who had mild COVID-19 (a few samples of this study predate the infection). Cell type and time point are not known. CDR3 bases: TGCGCCAGCAGCTTACGTCTAGCGGGGGACTACGAGCAGTACTTC. Translated, it gives CASSLRLAGDYEQYF.